The rows below give T cell receptor beta chains drawn from one sample of a study of shared clonotypes between healthy human individuals. The table came from immunoSEQ multiplex PCR; TCRdb's copy has only in-frame clones and leaves some out. Altogether about 1.1 million clones are present, 60% to 80% being singletons, with the ten largest covering 0.7% to 0.95%. Sequencing input: memory CD4+ T cells from PBMCs. Receptors originate from a man younger than 35 in good health. Some clones in this sample may be carry-over from other donors' samples. Each CDR3 is given with its conserved first and last residue. Each record gives: D gene, clone size, V gene, J gene, CDR3 DNA, CDR3 protein. The D gene is left open where the match is weak. A clone size is listed for some rows: how often the clone was seen (once, few, many), or a class if it is expanded.

D gene: TRBD2
clone size: .
V gene: TRBV4-3
J gene: TRBJ2-1
CDR3 DNA: TGCGCCAGCAGCCAAGATCGCGCTAGCGGGAGGGCCCCCCCGTTCTTC
CDR3 protein: CASSQDRASGRAPPFF

D gene: TRBD2
clone size: .
V gene: TRBV7-3
J gene: TRBJ2-1
CDR3 DNA: TGTGCCAGCAGCCCACAACTGGGACTAGCGGGAGGGGAGCAGTTCTTC
CDR3 protein: CASSPQLGLAGGEQFF

D gene: TRBD2
clone size: .
V gene: TRBV7-3
J gene: TRBJ2-1
CDR3 DNA: TGTGCCAGCAGCTTAAACCCCCCAGCTAGCGGGAGTTCCAATGAGCAGTTCTTC
CDR3 protein: CASSLNPPASGSSNEQFF

D gene: .
clone size: .
V gene: TRBV7-3
J gene: TRBJ2-3
CDR3 DNA: TGTGCCAGCAGGGAGGGGAGCACAGATACGCAGTATTTT
CDR3 protein: CASREGSTDTQYF

D gene: .
clone size: .
V gene: TRBV18
J gene: TRBJ2-7
CDR3 DNA: TGTGCCAGCTCACCACAACAGGGAAGCTCCTACGAGCAGTACTTC
CDR3 protein: CASSPQQGSSYEQYF

D gene: .
clone size: .
V gene: TRBV5-1
J gene: TRBJ1-4
CDR3 DNA: TGCGCCAGCAGCCCGCGATCGGCAACTAATGAAAAACTGTTTTTT
CDR3 protein: CASSPRSATNEKLFF

D gene: .
clone size: .
V gene: TRBV19
J gene: TRBJ1-2
CDR3 DNA: TGTGCCAGTAGGGCTTTAACAGCCAACTATGGCTACACCTTC
CDR3 protein: CASRALTANYGYTF

D gene: .
clone size: once
V gene: TRBV21-1
J gene: TRBJ1-1
CDR3 DNA: TGTGCCAGCATCCCGGCTCGGGGATGGGACACTGAAGCTTTCTTT
CDR3 protein: CASIPARGWDTEAFF

D gene: .
clone size: .
V gene: TRBV4-2
J gene: TRBJ2-7
CDR3 DNA: TGTGCCAGCAGCCAAGTCGGTGGGGGCGGGATCACCTACGAGCAGTACTTC
CDR3 protein: CASSQVGGGGITYEQYF

D gene: TRBD1
clone size: .
V gene: TRBV7-9
J gene: TRBJ2-2
CDR3 DNA: TGTGCCAGCAGCATACGACAGGGGGGAACCGGGGAGCTGTTTTTT
CDR3 protein: CASSIRQGGTGELFF

D gene: .
clone size: .
V gene: TRBV18
J gene: TRBJ1-3
CDR3 DNA: TGTGCCAGCTCACCGGCGGGTTTAACTGGAAACACCATATATTTT
CDR3 protein: CASSPAGLTGNTIYF

D gene: .
clone size: once
V gene: TRBV7-3
J gene: TRBJ2-3
CDR3 DNA: TGTGCCAGCAGCCTCACGGGTGCGGGAGATACGCAGTATTTT
CDR3 protein: CASSLTGAGDTQYF

D gene: .
clone size: few
V gene: TRBV14
J gene: TRBJ1-4
CDR3 DNA: TGTGCCAGCAGCCAAGTCGGTGAAAAACTGTTTTTT
CDR3 protein: CASSQVGEKLFF

D gene: .
clone size: .
V gene: TRBV6-5
J gene: TRBJ1-5
CDR3 DNA: TGTGCCAGCAGTATAACAGGGAATAGCAATCAGCCCCAGCATTTT
CDR3 protein: CASSITGNSNQPQHF

D gene: TRBD2
clone size: .
V gene: TRBV7-2
J gene: TRBJ2-3
CDR3 DNA: TGTGCCAGCAGCTACGGGACTAGCGGGAGTACAGATACGCAGTATTTT
CDR3 protein: CASSYGTSGSTDTQYF

D gene: .
clone size: once
V gene: TRBV18
J gene: TRBJ2-2
CDR3 DNA: TGTGCCAGCTCAAAGATAGGAGTTGGGGACACCGGGGAGCTGTTTTTT
CDR3 protein: CASSKIGVGDTGELFF

D gene: .
clone size: .
V gene: TRBV7-8
J gene: TRBJ2-7
CDR3 DNA: TGTGCCAGCAGCTTAACAACGGGAGAGGGATACGAGCAGTACTTC
CDR3 protein: CASSLTTGEGYEQYF

D gene: .
clone size: once
V gene: TRBV28
J gene: TRBJ1-1
CDR3 DNA: TGTGCCAGCAGTTCGGGGGGTATCACTGAAGCTTTCTTT
CDR3 protein: CASSSGGITEAFF

D gene: .
clone size: once
V gene: TRBV6-1
J gene: TRBJ2-7
CDR3 DNA: TGTGCCAGCAGTGAATGGGGGACCTCCTACGAGCAGTACTTC
CDR3 protein: CASSEWGTSYEQYF

D gene: .
clone size: .
V gene: TRBV27
J gene: TRBJ2-7
CDR3 DNA: TGTGCCAGCAGCCCCGTTCCGGGTTTCGGGCCGGACGAGCAGTACTTC
CDR3 protein: CASSPVPGFGPDEQYF

D gene: TRBD1
clone size: .
V gene: TRBV5-6
J gene: TRBJ2-5
CDR3 DNA: TGTGCCAGCAGCTTGTCGGGCAGGGGGCCGGAGACCCAGTACTTC
CDR3 protein: CASSLSGRGPETQYF

D gene: .
clone size: .
V gene: TRBV15
J gene: TRBJ1-2
CDR3 DNA: TGTGCCACCAGTCTAACGGGGGCACCGCTCTATGGCTACACCTTC
CDR3 protein: CATSLTGAPLYGYTF

D gene: .
clone size: .
V gene: TRBV5-5
J gene: TRBJ2-6
CDR3 DNA: TGTGCCAGCAGCTTGAAATACCAAAGCTCTGGGGCCAACGTCCTGACTTTC
CDR3 protein: CASSLKYQSSGANVLTF

D gene: .
clone size: few
V gene: TRBV11-1
J gene: TRBJ2-5
CDR3 DNA: TGTGCCAGCAGCTTAGCCATGGAAGAGACCCAGTACTTC
CDR3 protein: CASSLAMEETQYF

D gene: .
clone size: few
V gene: TRBV10-3
J gene: TRBJ2-7
CDR3 DNA: TGTGCCACCCAGGGAAGCTCCTACGAGCAGTACTTC
CDR3 protein: CATQGSSYEQYF

D gene: TRBD1
clone size: .
V gene: TRBV7-8
J gene: TRBJ2-2
CDR3 DNA: TGTGCCAGCAGCGGGACAGGGCGAACCGGGGAGCTGTTTTTT
CDR3 protein: CASSGTGRTGELFF

D gene: .
clone size: .
V gene: TRBV10-1
J gene: TRBJ1-1
CDR3 DNA: TGCGCCAGCAGTGAATTGGCGGGACCCATGAACACTGAAGCTTTCTTT
CDR3 protein: CASSELAGPMNTEAFF

D gene: .
clone size: .
V gene: TRBV4-1
J gene: TRBJ2-1
CDR3 DNA: TGCGCCAGCAGACCACGTGTTTTGGGGTCGGACGGACTATCCGAGCAGTTCTTC
CDR3 protein: CASRPRVLGSDGLSEQFF

D gene: .
clone size: .
V gene: TRBV5-4
J gene: TRBJ1-3
CDR3 DNA: TGTGCCAGCAGCTTGCGGCAGAGCTCTGGAAACACCATATATTTT
CDR3 protein: CASSLRQSSGNTIYF

D gene: TRBD2
clone size: .
V gene: TRBV2
J gene: TRBJ2-1
CDR3 DNA: TGTGCCAGCAGTAGCGGGGTCTACGACAATGAGCAGTTCTTC
CDR3 protein: CASSSGVYDNEQFF

D gene: .
clone size: .
V gene: TRBV7-3
J gene: TRBJ2-2
CDR3 DNA: TGTGCCAGCAGCTTAACAGCAGAGACCGGGGAGCTGTTTTTT
CDR3 protein: CASSLTAETGELFF

D gene: .
clone size: .
V gene: TRBV5-1
J gene: TRBJ2-5
CDR3 DNA: TGCGCCAGCAGGGACCCCCGGGGGGCAGCGGAGACCCAGTACTTC
CDR3 protein: CASRDPRGAAETQYF

D gene: .
clone size: few
V gene: TRBV30
J gene: TRBJ2-5
CDR3 DNA: TGTGCCTGGAGTTCCCCCCAAGAGACCCAGTACTTC
CDR3 protein: CAWSSPQETQYF

D gene: TRBD2
clone size: .
V gene: TRBV9
J gene: TRBJ2-1
CDR3 DNA: TGTGCCAGCAGCGCCGGGACTAGCGGCCCCTACAATGAGCAGTTCTTC
CDR3 protein: CASSAGTSGPYNEQFF

D gene: TRBD2
clone size: .
V gene: TRBV7-3
J gene: TRBJ2-3
CDR3 DNA: TGTGCCAGCAGCCTGGGGGCTAGCGGGAGTACAGATACGCAGTATTTT
CDR3 protein: CASSLGASGSTDTQYF

D gene: .
clone size: .
V gene: TRBV5-6
J gene: TRBJ1-2
CDR3 DNA: TGTGCCAGCAGCTTGTGGCAGCTGGTAGGTGGCTACACCTTC
CDR3 protein: CASSLWQLVGGYTF

D gene: TRBD2
clone size: .
V gene: TRBV28
J gene: TRBJ2-7
CDR3 DNA: TGTGCCAGCAGTTCGGTGGGGGGGGTCTCCTACGAGCAGTACTTC
CDR3 protein: CASSSVGGVSYEQYF

D gene: .
clone size: .
V gene: TRBV15
J gene: TRBJ2-7
CDR3 DNA: TGTGCCACCAGCAGGGACACTACCTACGAGCAGTACTTC
CDR3 protein: CATSRDTTYEQYF

D gene: TRBD1
clone size: .
V gene: TRBV4-1
J gene: TRBJ2-2
CDR3 DNA: TGCGCCAGCAGCCATCGACAGGGGTACAACACCGGGGAGCTGTTTTTT
CDR3 protein: CASSHRQGYNTGELFF

D gene: TRBD1
clone size: .
V gene: TRBV5-6
J gene: TRBJ2-7
CDR3 DNA: TGTGCCAGCAGCTGGGACAGGGGTTCCTACGAGCAGTACTTC
CDR3 protein: CASSWDRGSYEQYF

D gene: .
clone size: few
V gene: TRBV28
J gene: TRBJ1-1
CDR3 DNA: TGTGCCAGCAGTCGAACTGAAGCTTTCTTT
CDR3 protein: CASSRTEAFF

D gene: TRBD1
clone size: .
V gene: TRBV28
J gene: TRBJ2-3
CDR3 DNA: TGTGCCAGCAGTTCCCAACCGGGACAGGGGGTGACAGATACGCAGTATTTT
CDR3 protein: CASSSQPGQGVTDTQYF

D gene: .
clone size: .
V gene: TRBV30
J gene: TRBJ1-1
CDR3 DNA: TGTGCCTGGAGGGGGGCGAGAAGAGACACTGAAGCTTTCTTT
CDR3 protein: CAWRGARRDTEAFF

D gene: TRBD2
clone size: .
V gene: TRBV5-4
J gene: TRBJ2-7
CDR3 DNA: TGTGCCAGCAGCTTGGCGACTAGCGGCACCTACGAGCAGTACTTC
CDR3 protein: CASSLATSGTYEQYF

D gene: .
clone size: few
V gene: TRBV27
J gene: TRBJ1-1
CDR3 DNA: TGTGCCAGCAGTTTGGTAGGGTGGCCCCCTAGGAGCACTGAAGCTTTCTTT
CDR3 protein: CASSLVGWPPRSTEAFF

D gene: TRBD1
clone size: .
V gene: TRBV28
J gene: TRBJ1-1
CDR3 DNA: TGTGCCAGCAGTCCCAATAGGGTTCGGGGACAGGTCGGAAAGAACACTGAAGCTTTCTTT
CDR3 protein: CASSPNRVRGQVGKNTEAFF

D gene: .
clone size: few
V gene: TRBV19
J gene: TRBJ2-1
CDR3 DNA: TGTGCCAGTAGATATTCGCGTGAGCAGTTCTTC
CDR3 protein: CASRYSREQFF

D gene: TRBD2
clone size: .
V gene: TRBV5-1
J gene: TRBJ2-1
CDR3 DNA: TGCGCCAGCAGCTTGGTACCGCGGGAGGACTCCTACAATGAGCAGTTCTTC
CDR3 protein: CASSLVPREDSYNEQFF

D gene: .
clone size: .
V gene: TRBV25-1
J gene: TRBJ2-1
CDR3 DNA: TGTGCCAGCAGTGAACTGACTAGGGGTCGCAATGAGCAGTTCTTC
CDR3 protein: CASSELTRGRNEQFF

D gene: .
clone size: .
V gene: TRBV5-1
J gene: TRBJ2-6
CDR3 DNA: TGCGCCAGCAGCTCAGAACCGGTCTCTGGGGCCAACGTCCTGACTTTC
CDR3 protein: CASSSEPVSGANVLTF

D gene: TRBD2
clone size: .
V gene: TRBV7-3
J gene: TRBJ2-3
CDR3 DNA: TGTGCCAGCAGCGAATCCGGACTAGCGGAGACAGATACGCAGTATTTT
CDR3 protein: CASSESGLAETDTQYF

D gene: .
clone size: .
V gene: TRBV7-3
J gene: TRBJ2-7
CDR3 DNA: TGTGCCAGCAGCAGGGACGGAGAGAGCTCCTACGAGCAGTACTTC
CDR3 protein: CASSRDGESSYEQYF

D gene: .
clone size: few
V gene: TRBV20-1
J gene: TRBJ1-1
CDR3 DNA: TGCAGTGCTAGAGCAAACACTGAAGCTTTCTTT
CDR3 protein: CSARANTEAFF

D gene: TRBD1
clone size: .
V gene: TRBV11-3
J gene: TRBJ2-1
CDR3 DNA: TGTGCCAGCAGCCAAGACAGGGGGGCGTATGAGCAGTTCTTC
CDR3 protein: CASSQDRGAYEQFF

D gene: .
clone size: .
V gene: TRBV19
J gene: TRBJ1-1
CDR3 DNA: TGTGCCAGTAGTATGGGAGGCGGAACTGAAGCTTTCTTT
CDR3 protein: CASSMGGGTEAFF

D gene: TRBD1
clone size: once
V gene: TRBV28
J gene: TRBJ2-7
CDR3 DNA: TGTGCCAGCAGTCCCGGGACAGGGCATATCGAGCAGTACTTC
CDR3 protein: CASSPGTGHIEQYF

D gene: .
clone size: .
V gene: TRBV5-1
J gene: TRBJ2-3
CDR3 DNA: TGCGCCAGCAGCAATGGCGATACGCAGTATTTT
CDR3 protein: CASSNGDTQYF

D gene: TRBD1
clone size: .
V gene: TRBV4-1
J gene: TRBJ1-5
CDR3 DNA: TGCGCCAGCAGCCAAGAAGACAGGGTTAATCAGCCCCAGCATTTT
CDR3 protein: CASSQEDRVNQPQHF

D gene: TRBD2
clone size: .
V gene: TRBV7-2
J gene: TRBJ2-7
CDR3 DNA: TGTGCCAGCAGCTTAGGAGTTAGCGGGAGATCCGAGCAGTACTTC
CDR3 protein: CASSLGVSGRSEQYF

D gene: .
clone size: .
V gene: TRBV5-1
J gene: TRBJ2-7
CDR3 DNA: TGCGCCAGCACCCGGGCCCTGACCTCCTACGAGCAGTACTTC
CDR3 protein: CASTRALTSYEQYF